This entry lists 3 T cell receptor beta chains sequenced from one sample in a study of T cell responses to AZD1222 COVID-19 vaccine. Sequencing was performed with immunoSEQ multiplex PCR; in TCRdb, only in-frame clones are kept and a portion is missing. The data hold 95,000 to 150,000 clones, with around 90% observed a single time. The sample here was peripheral blood, taken on day 0 of AZD1222 vaccination. The receptors here all came from an adult in good health.

This clone was counted a single time. This chain links TRBV9 with TRBJ1-3; D not resolved. Germline V lookup: CDR1 SGDLS, CDR2 YYNGEE. The CDR3 is 18 residues long. V was shortened by 1 base and J by 0 bases, with 17 bases between the two germline ends. CDR3 coding DNA: TGTGCCAGCAGCGTAAACCCCCTTGGGGTAAGCTCTGGAAACACCATATATTTT. Protein sequence: CASSVNPLGVSSGNTIYF.

CDR3 in DNA: TGTGCCAGCAGCTCCTCTTTGGGCTCCCCCTACGAGCAGTACTTC. Translated, it gives CASSSSLGSPYEQYF. The V gene is TRBV13, the J gene TRBJ2-7, with unresolved D. Germline V CDR1 and CDR2: PRHDT, FYEKMQ (reference sequence). The CDR3 runs to 15 residues. The germline V and J ends were trimmed by 4 bases and 2 bases, with 15 bases remaining between them.

As regards this clone: Within the sample, other DNA sequences also encode this same CDR3. The rearrangement uses TRBV5-1 and TRBJ1-1; D is undetermined. The CDR3 consists of 15 residues. Trimming pared 0 bases from V and 1 base from J, leaving 10 bases between. Germline V gene data show CDR1 as SGHRS and CDR2 as YFSETQ. The CDR3 sequence: CASSLEDSGNTEAFF. The CDR3 nucleotides read TGCGCCAGCAGCTTGGAAGACTCAGGGAACACTGAAGCTTTCTTT.